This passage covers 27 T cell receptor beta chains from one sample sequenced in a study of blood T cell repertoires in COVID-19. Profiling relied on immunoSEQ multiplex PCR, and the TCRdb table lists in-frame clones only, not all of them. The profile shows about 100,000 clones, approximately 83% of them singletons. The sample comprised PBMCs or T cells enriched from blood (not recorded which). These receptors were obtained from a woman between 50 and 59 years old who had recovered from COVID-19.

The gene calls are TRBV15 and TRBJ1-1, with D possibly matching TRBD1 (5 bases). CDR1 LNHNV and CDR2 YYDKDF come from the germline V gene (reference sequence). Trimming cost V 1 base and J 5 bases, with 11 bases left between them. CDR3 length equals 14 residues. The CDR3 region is CATSRGAGDTEAFF. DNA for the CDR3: TGTGCCACCAGCAGAGGAGCGGGGGATACTGAAGCTTTCTTT.

The CDR3 DNA is TGCAGTGCTAGTGGGACAGGGGAAGTCTACGAGCAGTACTTC. This encodes CSASGTGEVYEQYF. This chain connects TRBV20-1 to TRBJ2-7; 10 positions agree with TRBD1. Germline V CDR1 and CDR2: DFQATT, SNEGSKA (reference sequence). With 3 bases clipped from V and 3 bases from J, the junction kept 5 bases outside the gene matches. This CDR3 comprises 14 residues.

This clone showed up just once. The CDR3 sequence is CASRRPGSGANVLTF. DNA for the CDR3: TGTGCCAGCAGGCGCCCAGGGTCTGGGGCCAACGTCCTGACTTTC. The rearrangement links TRBV6-5 to TRBJ2-6; TRBD1 is a possible D gene (5 bases). This CDR3 has 15 residues. With 6 bases removed from V and 1 base from J, the gap between germline ends came to 10 bases. Germline V gene lookup returns CDR1 MNHEY and CDR2 SVGAGI.

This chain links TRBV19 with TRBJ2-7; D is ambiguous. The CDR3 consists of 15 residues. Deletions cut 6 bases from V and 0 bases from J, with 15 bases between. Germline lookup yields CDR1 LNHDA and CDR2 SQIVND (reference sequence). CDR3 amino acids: CASSGVGVFSYEQYF. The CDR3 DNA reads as TGTGCCAGTAGCGGAGTAGGAGTGTTCTCCTACGAGCAGTACTTC.

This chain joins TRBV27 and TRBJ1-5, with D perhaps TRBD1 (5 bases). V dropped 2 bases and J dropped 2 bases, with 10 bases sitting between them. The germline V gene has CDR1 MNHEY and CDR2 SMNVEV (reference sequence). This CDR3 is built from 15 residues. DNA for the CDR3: TGTGCCAGCAGTTTACGGCGGGACGGCAATCAGCCCCAGCATTTT. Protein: CASSLRRDGNQPQHF.

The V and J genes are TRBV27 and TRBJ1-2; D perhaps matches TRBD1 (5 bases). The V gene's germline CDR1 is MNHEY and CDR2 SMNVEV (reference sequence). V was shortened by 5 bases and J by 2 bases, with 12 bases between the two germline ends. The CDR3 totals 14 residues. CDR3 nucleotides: TGTGCCAGCAGTCCTAGGGGCGGCAACTATGGCTACACCTTC. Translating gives CASSPRGGNYGYTF.

CDR3 amino acids: CAWNIAGGMETQYF. As DNA, the CDR3 is TGTGCCTGGAACATAGCGGGAGGGATGGAGACCCAGTACTTC. The chain links TRBV30 to TRBJ2-5; 11 positions match TRBD2. Germline V gene lookup returns CDR1 GTSNPN and CDR2 SVGIG (reference sequence). The trim removed 4 bases at V and 5 bases at J, leaving 6 bases unmatched. This CDR3 spans 14 amino acids. Drawing the rest from reference TRBV30 and TRBJ2-5, the complete variable domain is SQTIHQWPATLVQPVGSPLSLECTVEGTSNPNLYWYRQAAGRGLQLLFYSVGIGQISSEVPQNLSASRPQDRQFILSSKKLLLSDSGFYLCAWNIAGGMETQYFGPGTRLLVL.

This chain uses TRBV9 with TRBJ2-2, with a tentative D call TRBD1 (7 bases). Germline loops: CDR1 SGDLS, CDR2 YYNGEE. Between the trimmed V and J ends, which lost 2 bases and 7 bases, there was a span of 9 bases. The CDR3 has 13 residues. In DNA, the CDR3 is TGTGCCAGCAGCGTCAGGGGGGTCGGGGAGCTGTTTTTT. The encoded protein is CASSVRGVGELFF.

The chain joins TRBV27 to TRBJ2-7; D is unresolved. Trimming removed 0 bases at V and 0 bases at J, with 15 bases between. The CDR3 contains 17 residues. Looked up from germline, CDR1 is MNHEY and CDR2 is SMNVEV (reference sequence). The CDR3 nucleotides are TGTGCCAGCAGTTTATCCCCCCTTGACTCGAGCTCCTACGAGCAGTACTTC. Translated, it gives CASSLSPLDSSSYEQYF.

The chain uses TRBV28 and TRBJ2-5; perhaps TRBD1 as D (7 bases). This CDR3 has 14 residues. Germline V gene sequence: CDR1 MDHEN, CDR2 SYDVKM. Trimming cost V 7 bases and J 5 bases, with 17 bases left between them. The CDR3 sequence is CASTEGAGLETQYF. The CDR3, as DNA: TGTGCCAGCACTGAGGGGGCGGGATTGGAGACCCAGTACTTC.

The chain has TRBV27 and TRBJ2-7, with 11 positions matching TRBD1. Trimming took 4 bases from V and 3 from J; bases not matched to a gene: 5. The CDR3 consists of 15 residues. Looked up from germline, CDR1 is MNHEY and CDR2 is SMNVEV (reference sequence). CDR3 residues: CASSSAGTGGYEQYF. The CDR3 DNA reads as TGTGCCAGCAGTTCTGCGGGGACAGGGGGCTACGAGCAGTACTTC.

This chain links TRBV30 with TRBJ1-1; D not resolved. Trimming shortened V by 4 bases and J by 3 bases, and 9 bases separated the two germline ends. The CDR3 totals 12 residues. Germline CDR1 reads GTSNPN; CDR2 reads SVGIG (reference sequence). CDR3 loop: CAWTLGDTEAFF. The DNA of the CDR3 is TGTGCCTGGACGCTTGGAGACACTGAAGCTTTCTTT. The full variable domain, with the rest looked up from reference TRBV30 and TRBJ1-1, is SQTIHQWPATLVQPVGSPLSLECTVEGTSNPNLYWYRQAAGRGLQLLFYSVGIGQISSEVPQNLSASRPQDRQFILSSKKLLLSDSGFYLCAWTLGDTEAFFGQGTRLTVV.

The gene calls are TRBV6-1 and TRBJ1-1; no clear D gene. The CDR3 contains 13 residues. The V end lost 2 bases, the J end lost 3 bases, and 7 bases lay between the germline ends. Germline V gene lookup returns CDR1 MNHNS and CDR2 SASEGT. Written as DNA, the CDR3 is TGTGCCAGCAGTGAAATAGTAGACACTGAAGCTTTCTTT. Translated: CASSEIVDTEAFF.

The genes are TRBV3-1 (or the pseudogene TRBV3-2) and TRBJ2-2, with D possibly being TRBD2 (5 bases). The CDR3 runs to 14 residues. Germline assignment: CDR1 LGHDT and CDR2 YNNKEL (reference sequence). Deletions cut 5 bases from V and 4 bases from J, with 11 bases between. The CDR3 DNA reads TGTGCCAGCAGCAGAGGACTTTCCACCGGGGAGCTGTTTTTT. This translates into CASSRGLSTGELFF.

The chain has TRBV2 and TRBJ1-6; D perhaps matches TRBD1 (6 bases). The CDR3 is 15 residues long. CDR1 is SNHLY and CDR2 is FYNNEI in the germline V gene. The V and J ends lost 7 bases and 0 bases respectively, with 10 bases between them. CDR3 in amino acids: CASNPDSSYNSPLHF. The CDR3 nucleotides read TGTGCCAGCAATCCGGACAGCTCCTATAATTCACCCCTCCACTTT.

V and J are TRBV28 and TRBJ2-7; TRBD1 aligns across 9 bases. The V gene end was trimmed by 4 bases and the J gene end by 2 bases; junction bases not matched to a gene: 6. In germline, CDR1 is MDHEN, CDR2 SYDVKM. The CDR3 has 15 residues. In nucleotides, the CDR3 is TGTGCCAGCAGTTCTCCCGGGACAGGGCCCTACGAGCAGTACTTC. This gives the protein CASSSPGTGPYEQYF.

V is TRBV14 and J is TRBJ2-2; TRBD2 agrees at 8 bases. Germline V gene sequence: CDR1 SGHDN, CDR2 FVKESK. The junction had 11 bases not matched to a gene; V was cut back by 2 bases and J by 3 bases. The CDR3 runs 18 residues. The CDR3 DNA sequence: TGTGCCAGCAGCCAACCCGGGACTAGTGCCCGGTACACCGGGGAGCTGTTTTTT. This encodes CASSQPGTSARYTGELFF.

This chain's CDR3 is CASRTGTGAGEQYF. The CDR3 nucleotides are TGTGCCAGCAGGACCGGGACAGGGGCCGGCGAGCAGTACTTC. The chain is built from TRBV2 and TRBJ2-7; 10 nucleotides align to TRBD1. V lost 6 bases and J lost 6; bases outside the gene matches: 8. The V gene's germline CDR1 is SNHLY and CDR2 FYNNEI. The CDR3 runs to 14 residues.

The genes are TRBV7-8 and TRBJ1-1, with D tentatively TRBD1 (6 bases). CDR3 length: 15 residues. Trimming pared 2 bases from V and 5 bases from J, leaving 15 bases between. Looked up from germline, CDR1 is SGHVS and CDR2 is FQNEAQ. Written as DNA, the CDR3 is TGTGCCAGCAGCTTAATACGAGGGGGTATTACTGAAGCTTTCTTT. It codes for CASSLIRGGITEAFF.

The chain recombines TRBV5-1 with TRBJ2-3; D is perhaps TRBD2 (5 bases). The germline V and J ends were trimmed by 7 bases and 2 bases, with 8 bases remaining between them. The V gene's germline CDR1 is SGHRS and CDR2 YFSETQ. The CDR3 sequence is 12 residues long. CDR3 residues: CASRRDTDTQYF. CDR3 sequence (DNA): TGCGCCAGCCGACGGGACACAGATACGCAGTATTTT.

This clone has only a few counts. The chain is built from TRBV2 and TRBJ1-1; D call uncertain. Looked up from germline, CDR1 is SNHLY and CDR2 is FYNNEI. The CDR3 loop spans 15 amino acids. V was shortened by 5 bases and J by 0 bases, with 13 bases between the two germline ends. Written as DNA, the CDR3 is TGTGCCAGCAGTCGGGGAGGAAATATGAACACTGAAGCTTTCTTT. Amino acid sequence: CASSRGGNMNTEAFF.

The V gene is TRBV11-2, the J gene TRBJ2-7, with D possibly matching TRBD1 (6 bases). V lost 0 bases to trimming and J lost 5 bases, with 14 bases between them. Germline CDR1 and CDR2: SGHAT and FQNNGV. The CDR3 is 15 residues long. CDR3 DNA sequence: TGTGCCAGCAGCTTAGATATGGGGGCGTGGGACGAGCAGTACTTC. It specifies CASSLDMGAWDEQYF.

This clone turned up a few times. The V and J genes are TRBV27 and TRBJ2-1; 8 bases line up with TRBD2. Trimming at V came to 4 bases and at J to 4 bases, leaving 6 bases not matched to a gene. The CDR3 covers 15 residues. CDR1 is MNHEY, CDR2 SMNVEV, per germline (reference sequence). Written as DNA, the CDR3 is TGTGCCAGCAGTTCACCCTTAGCGGGGTACAATGAGCAGTTCTTC. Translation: CASSSPLAGYNEQFF.

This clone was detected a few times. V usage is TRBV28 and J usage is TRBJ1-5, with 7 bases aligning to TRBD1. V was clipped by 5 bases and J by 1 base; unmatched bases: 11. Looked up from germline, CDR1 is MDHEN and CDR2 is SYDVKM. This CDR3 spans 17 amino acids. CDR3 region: CASSPFVGTVSNQPQHF. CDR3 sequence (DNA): TGTGCCAGCAGTCCGTTCGTTGGGACAGTCAGCAATCAGCCCCAGCATTTT.

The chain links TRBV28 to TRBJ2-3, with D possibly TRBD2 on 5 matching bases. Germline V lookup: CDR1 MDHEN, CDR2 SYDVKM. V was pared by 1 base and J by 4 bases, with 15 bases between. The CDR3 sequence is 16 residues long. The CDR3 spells CASSLLSGYQADTQYF. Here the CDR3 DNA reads TGTGCCAGCAGTTTATTGAGCGGCTATCAGGCAGATACGCAGTATTTT.

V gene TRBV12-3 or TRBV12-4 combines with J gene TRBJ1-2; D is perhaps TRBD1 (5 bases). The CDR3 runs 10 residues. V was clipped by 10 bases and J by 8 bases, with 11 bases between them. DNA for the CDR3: TGTGCCACAGGACAAAGCGGCTACACCTTC. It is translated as CATGQSGYTF.

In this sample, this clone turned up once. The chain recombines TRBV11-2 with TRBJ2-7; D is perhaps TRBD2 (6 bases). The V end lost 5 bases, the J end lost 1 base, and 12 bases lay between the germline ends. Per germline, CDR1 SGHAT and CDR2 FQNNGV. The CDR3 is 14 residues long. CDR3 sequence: CASSVSGPSYEQYF. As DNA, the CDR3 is TGTGCCAGCAGCGTAAGCGGGCCTTCCTACGAGCAGTACTTC.